The clone carrying this TCR beta chain has more than one count but fewer than ten. V gave up 6 bases and J gave up 4 bases; unmatched junction bases: 3. Germline CDR1 reads MNHEY; CDR2 reads SVGAGI. The CDR3 consists of 13 residues. Through a sample-barcoded 5' primer and a J-beta primer mix, a second PCR was run for roughly 7 to 11 cycles. Using its own MiXCR run on the 5' RACE reads, TCRdb lists one record per CDR3 protein. This sample has approximately 780,000 distinct CDR3 sequences, with roughly 25% found just once. The sample originates from a study of blood T cells in healthy people across ages. Healthy Caucasian individuals from Russia aged roughly 6 to 90 served as donors. The data were also submitted as part of a second study, on T cells of mothers and their children. That study reports: Both sample barcodes and 2-4 random nucleotides came from the M1S primer of the second PCR. Mothers and children who were related shared slightly more overlap than unrelated pairs, but not significantly more.

The rearrangement joins TRBV6-5 to TRBJ1-1, with 9 bases identical to TRBD1. This TCR was recovered from a boy younger than 18 in good health. What was sequenced was blood. CDR3 in DNA: TGTGCCAGCAGATGGACAGGGGCCACTGAAGCTTTCTTT. Protein product: CASRWTGATEAFF.